This T cell receptor beta chain is drawn from a study of regulatory T cells in long-lasting Graves disease. The CDR3 covers 15 residues. V dropped 1 base and J dropped 3 bases, with 10 bases sitting between them. Time point given: persistent/refractory GD, antithyroid drugs over 5 years with positive TRAb. Generation of the TCR library employed RNA extracted from PBMCs. Arm-PCR of CDR3 regions with iRepertoire HTBI primers generated TCR beta libraries. TCRdb reprocessed the multiplex PCR reads with MiXCR, giving one entry per CDR3 protein. The sample contains 700,000 or so distinct CDR3 sequences, about 30% of which appear only once.

This sample comprised peripheral blood mononuclear cells (PBMCs), obtained when the disease was refractory, from a patient treated with antithyroid drugs. This sequence joins TRBV12-3 or TRBV12-4 and TRBJ2-1; possible D gene TRBD2, 5 bases. This clonotype was obtained from a female donor with Graves disease. CDR3 loop: CASSLGKRSYNEQFF. CDR3 DNA: TGTGCCAGCAGTTTAGGCAAGCGGAGCTACAATGAGCAGTTCTTC.